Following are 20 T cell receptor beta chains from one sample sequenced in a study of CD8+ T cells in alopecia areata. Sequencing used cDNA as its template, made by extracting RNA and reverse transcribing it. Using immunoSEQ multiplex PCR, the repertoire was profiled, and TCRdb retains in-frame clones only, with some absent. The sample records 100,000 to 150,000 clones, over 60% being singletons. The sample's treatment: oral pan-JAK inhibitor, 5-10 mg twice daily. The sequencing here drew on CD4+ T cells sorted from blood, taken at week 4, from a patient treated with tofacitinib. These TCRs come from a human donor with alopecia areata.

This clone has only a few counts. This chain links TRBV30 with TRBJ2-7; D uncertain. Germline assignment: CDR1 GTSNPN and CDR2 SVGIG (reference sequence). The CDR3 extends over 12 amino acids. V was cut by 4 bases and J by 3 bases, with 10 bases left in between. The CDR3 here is CAWKRLNYEQYF. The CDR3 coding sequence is TGTGCCTGGAAGAGACTGAACTACGAGCAGTACTTC.

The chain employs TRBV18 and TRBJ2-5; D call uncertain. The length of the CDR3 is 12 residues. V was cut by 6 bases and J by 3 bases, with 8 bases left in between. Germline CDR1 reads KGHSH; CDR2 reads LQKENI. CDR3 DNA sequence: TGTGCCAGCTCTGGACGCGAAGAGACCCAGTACTTC. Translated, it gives CASSGREETQYF. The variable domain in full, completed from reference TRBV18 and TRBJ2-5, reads NAGVMQNPRHLVRRRGQEARLRCSPMKGHSHVYWYRQLPEEGLKFMVYLQKENIIDESGMPKERFSAEFPKEGPSILRIQQVVRGDSAAYFCASSGREETQYFGPGTRLLVL.

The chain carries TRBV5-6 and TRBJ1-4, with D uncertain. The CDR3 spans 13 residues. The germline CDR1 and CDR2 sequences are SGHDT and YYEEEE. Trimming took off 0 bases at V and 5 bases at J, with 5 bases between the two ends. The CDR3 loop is CASSLGLNEKLFF. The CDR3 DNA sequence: TGTGCCAGCAGCTTGGGGCTGAATGAAAAACTGTTTTTT.

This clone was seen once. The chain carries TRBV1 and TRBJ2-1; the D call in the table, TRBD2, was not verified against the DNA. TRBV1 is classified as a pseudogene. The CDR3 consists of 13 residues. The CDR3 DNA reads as TGCACCAGCAGCCAAGTTTCGCGGATTGAGCAGTTCTTC. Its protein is CTSSQVSRIEQFF.

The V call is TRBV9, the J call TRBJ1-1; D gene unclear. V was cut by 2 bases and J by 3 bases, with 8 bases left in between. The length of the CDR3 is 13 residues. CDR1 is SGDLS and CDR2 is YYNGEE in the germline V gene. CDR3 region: CASSVALYTEAFF. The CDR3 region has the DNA TGTGCCAGCAGCGTCGCACTTTACACTGAAGCTTTCTTT.

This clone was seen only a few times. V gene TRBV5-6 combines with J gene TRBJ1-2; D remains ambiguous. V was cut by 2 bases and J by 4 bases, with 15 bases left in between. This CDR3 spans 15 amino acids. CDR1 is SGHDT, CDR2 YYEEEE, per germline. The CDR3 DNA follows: TGTGCCAGCAGCTTTCAGTCCGTTCGAGTCTATGGCTACACCTTC. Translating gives CASSFQSVRVYGYTF.

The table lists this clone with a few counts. The DNA for the CDR3 is TGTGCCAGCAGTCCCGTATTCTCAGGGGATTCACCCCTCCACTTT. Its protein product is CASSPVFSGDSPLHF. The rearrangement links TRBV6-6 to TRBJ1-6; D might be TRBD1 (6 bases). The V end was cut by 5 bases, the J end by 8 bases, with 16 bases between. This CDR3 contains 15 residues. CDR1 MNHNY and CDR2 SVGAGI come from the germline V gene (reference sequence).

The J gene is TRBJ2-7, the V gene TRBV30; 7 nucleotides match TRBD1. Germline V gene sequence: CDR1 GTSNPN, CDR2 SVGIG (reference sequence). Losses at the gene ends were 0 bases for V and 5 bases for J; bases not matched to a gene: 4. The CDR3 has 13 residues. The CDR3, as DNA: TGTGCCTGGAGTGTAGGGCAGGGGGACGAGCAGTACTTC. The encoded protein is CAWSVGQGDEQYF.

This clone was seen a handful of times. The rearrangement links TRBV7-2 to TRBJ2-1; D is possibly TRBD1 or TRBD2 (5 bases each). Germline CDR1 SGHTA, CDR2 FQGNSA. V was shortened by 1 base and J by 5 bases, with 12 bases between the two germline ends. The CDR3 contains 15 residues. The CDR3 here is CASSLVTGGHNEQFF. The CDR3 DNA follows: TGTGCCAGCAGCTTAGTTACTGGGGGACACAATGAGCAGTTCTTC.

The chain's CDR3 is CASSFDSQGPYGYTF. In DNA, the CDR3 is TGTGCCAGCAGCTTCGATTCACAGGGCCCCTATGGCTACACCTTC. V and J are TRBV5-6 and TRBJ1-2; perhaps TRBD1 as D (6 bases). V gave up 2 bases and J gave up 4 bases, with 15 bases separating them. CDR1 is SGHDT, CDR2 YYEEEE, per germline. The CDR3 covers 15 residues.

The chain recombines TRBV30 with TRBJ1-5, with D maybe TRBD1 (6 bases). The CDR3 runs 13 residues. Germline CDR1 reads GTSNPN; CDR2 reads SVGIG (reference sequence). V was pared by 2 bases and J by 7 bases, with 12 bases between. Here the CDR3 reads CAWSQGSGQPQHF. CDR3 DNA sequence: TGTGCCTGGAGTCAGGGGAGCGGGCAGCCCCAGCATTTT.

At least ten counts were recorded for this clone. CDR3 DNA: TGTGCCAGCAGCCCGATTAGCTCCTACAATGAGCAGTTCTTC. This sequence encodes CASSPISSYNEQFF. This chain joins TRBV5-5 and TRBJ2-1; D unclear. In germline, CDR1 is SGHKS, CDR2 YYEKEE (reference sequence). Trimming removed 4 bases from V and 0 bases from J, with 8 bases in between. This CDR3 has 14 amino acids.

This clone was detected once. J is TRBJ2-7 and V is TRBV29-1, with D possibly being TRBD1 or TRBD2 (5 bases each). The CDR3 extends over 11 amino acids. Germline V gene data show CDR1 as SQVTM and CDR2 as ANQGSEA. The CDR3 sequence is CSGTHSYEQYF. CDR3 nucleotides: TGCAGTGGGACCCACTCCTACGAGCAGTACTTC.

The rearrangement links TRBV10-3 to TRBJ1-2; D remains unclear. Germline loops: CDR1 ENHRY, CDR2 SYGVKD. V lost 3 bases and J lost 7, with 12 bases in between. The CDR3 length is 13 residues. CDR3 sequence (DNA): TGTGCCATCAGTGAAACAGATTTGGGTGGCTACACCTTC. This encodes CAISETDLGGYTF.

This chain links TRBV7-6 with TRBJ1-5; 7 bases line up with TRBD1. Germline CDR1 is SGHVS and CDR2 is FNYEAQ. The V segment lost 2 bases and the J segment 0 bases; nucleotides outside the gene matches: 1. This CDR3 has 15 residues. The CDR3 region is CASSLTGASNQPQHF. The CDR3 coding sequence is TGTGCCAGCAGCTTAACAGGGGCTAGCAATCAGCCCCAGCATTTT.

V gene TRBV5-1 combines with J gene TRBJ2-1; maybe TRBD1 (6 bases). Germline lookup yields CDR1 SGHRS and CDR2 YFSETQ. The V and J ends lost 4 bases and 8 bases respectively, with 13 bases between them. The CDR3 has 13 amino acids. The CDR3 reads CASSQQGEDEQFF. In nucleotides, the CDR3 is TGCGCCAGCAGCCAACAGGGAGAAGATGAGCAGTTCTTC.

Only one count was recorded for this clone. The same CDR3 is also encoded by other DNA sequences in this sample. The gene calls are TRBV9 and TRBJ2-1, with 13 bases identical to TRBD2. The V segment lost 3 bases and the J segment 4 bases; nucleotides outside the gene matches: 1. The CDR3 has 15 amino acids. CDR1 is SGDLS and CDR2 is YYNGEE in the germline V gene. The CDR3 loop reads CASSGGLAGYNEQFF. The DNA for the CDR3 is TGTGCCAGCAGCGGGGGACTAGCGGGGTACAATGAGCAGTTCTTC.

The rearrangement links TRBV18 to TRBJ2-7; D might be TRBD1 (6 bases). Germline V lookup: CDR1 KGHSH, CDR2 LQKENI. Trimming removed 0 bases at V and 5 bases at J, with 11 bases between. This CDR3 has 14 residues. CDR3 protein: CASSPPPQGNEQYF. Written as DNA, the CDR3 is TGTGCCAGCTCACCACCGCCACAGGGTAACGAGCAGTACTTC.

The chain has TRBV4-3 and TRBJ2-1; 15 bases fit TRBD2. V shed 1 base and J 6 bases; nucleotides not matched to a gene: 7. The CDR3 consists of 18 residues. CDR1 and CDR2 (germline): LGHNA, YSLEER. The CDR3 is CASSQGTSGGARGNEQFF. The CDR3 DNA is TGCGCCAGCAGCCAAGGGACTAGCGGGGGGGCCAGGGGCAATGAGCAGTTCTTC.

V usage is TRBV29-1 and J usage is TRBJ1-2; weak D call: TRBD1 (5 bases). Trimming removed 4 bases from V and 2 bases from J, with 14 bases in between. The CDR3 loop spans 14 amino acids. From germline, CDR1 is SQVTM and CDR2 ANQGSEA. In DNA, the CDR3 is TGCAGCGTTGGTCACCGGGACGGCAACTATGGCTACACCTTC. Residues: CSVGHRDGNYGYTF.